This TCR beta chain was recovered during a study of long-term antiretroviral therapy in people with HIV. Broader study findings: Post-ART diversity increased but stayed below transplant donor controls. Relative to control repertoires, HIV repertoires exhibited narrower CDR3 length ranges. Every time point showed a repertoire led by clones expanded before ART.

Version v3.0 of the immunoSEQ assay ran at survey level. Sequenced by immunoSEQ multiplex PCR; TCRdb stores in-frame clones only, minus some. This sample has over 15,000 clones, with 70% to 85% found just once. The CDR3 contains 18 residues. The germline V gene encodes CDR1 SEHNR and CDR2 FQNEAQ (reference sequence). J gave up 3 bases and V 0 bases, and 6 bases lay outside the gene matches. Turning to this clone: Its target is unknown.

The chain combines TRBV7-9 with TRBJ1-6, with 9 bases that match TRBD1. Sequencing was performed on unsorted PBMCs, taken 2.1 years after starting antiretroviral therapy. The source is a man between 40 and 49 years old with HIV. The CDR3 DNA follows: TGTGCCAGCAGCTTAGCCGCCGGGACAGGGTTCTATAATTCACCCCTCCACTTT. It yields the protein CASSLAAGTGFYNSPLHF.